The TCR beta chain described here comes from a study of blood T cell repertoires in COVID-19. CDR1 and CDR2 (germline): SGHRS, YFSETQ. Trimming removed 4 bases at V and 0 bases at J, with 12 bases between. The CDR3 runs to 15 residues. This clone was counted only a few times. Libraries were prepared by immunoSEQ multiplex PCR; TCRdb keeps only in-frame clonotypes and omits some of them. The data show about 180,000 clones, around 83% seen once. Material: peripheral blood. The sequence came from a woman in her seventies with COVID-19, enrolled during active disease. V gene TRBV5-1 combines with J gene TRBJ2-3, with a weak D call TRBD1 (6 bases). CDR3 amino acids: CASSQQGKSTDTQYF. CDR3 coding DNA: TGCGCCAGCAGCCAACAGGGAAAAAGCACAGATACGCAGTATTTT.